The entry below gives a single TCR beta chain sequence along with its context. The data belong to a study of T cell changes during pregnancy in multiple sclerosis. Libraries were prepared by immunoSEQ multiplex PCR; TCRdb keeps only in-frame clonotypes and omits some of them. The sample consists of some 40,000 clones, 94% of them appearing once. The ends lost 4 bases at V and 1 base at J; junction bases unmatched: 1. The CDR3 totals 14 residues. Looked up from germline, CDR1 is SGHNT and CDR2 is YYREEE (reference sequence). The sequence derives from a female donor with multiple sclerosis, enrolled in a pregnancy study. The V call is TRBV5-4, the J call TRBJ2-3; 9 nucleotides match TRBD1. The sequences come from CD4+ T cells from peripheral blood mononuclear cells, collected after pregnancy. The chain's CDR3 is CASSRTGGTDTQYF. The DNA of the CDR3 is TGTGCCAGCAGCCGGACAGGGGGCACAGATACGCAGTATTTT.